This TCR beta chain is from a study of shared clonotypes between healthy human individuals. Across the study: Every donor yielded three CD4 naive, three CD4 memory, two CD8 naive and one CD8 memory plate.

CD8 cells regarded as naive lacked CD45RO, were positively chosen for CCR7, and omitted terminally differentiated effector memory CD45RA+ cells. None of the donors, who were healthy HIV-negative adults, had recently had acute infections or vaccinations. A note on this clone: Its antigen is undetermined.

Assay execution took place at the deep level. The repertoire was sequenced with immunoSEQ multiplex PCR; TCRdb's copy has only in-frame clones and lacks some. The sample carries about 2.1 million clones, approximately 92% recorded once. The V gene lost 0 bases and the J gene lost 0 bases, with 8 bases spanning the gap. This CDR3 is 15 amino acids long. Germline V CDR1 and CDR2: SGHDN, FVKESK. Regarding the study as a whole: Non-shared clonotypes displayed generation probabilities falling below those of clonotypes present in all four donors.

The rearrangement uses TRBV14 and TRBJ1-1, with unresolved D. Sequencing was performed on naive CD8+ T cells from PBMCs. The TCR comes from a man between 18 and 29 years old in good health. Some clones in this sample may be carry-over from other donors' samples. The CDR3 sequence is CASSQDWRMNTEAFF. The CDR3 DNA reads TGTGCCAGCAGCCAAGATTGGCGGATGAACACTGAAGCTTTCTTT.